This is a list of T cell receptor beta chains from one sample in a study of blood T cell repertoires in COVID-19. The method was immunoSEQ multiplex PCR; TCRdb's version includes in-frame clones alone and lacks a portion of them. The sample has roughly 150,000 clones; about four fifths are singletons. Sequencing input: peripheral blood. Source of these receptors: a woman older than 75 with acute or convalescent COVID-19. The CDR3 runs from the conserved cysteine through the conserved F or W.

TRBV7-8,TRBJ2-1,CASSPGTSGQMGNEQFF
TRBV4-2,TRBJ1-3,CASSQEAVPQSGNTIYF
TRBV11-1,TRBJ2-2,CASSLDSRNTGELFF
TRBV7-8,TRBJ1-1,CVSGESTEAFF
TRBV7-3,TRBJ2-1,CASSLSGTSTYNEQFF
TRBV2,TRBJ1-6,CASSERGSGSPLHF
TRBV18,TRBJ2-1,CASSPQETSGSIYNEQFF
TRBV11-3,TRBJ2-7,CASSLTDSYEQYF
TRBV7-2,TRBJ1-1,CASSLEYAGNTEAFF
TRBV11-2,TRBJ1-6,CASSLDPGERSPLHF
TRBV4-2,TRBJ1-4,CASSQGTGSNEKLFF
TRBV21-1,TRBJ1-3,CASRLLVSGRGNTIYF
TRBV5-1,TRBJ2-3,CASSLGEREVDTQYF
TRBV7-9,TRBJ2-1,CASSRVLFLNEQFF
TRBV9,TRBJ1-2,CASSHDRGQGYTF
TRBV19,TRBJ1-4,CASSPGQGRVEKLFF
TRBV18,TRBJ1-1,CASSPKDRNTEAFF
TRBV27,TRBJ2-1,CASSTRTSGRGEQFF
TRBV7-2,TRBJ2-3,CASSLARRGGGTDTQYF
TRBV14,TRBJ2-2,CASSHLPRLAGGTGELFF
TRBV6-5,TRBJ2-5,CASRGTGETQYF
TRBV19,TRBJ2-2,CATTQGNTGELFF
TRBV19,TRBJ1-4,CATQAGGEKLFF
TRBV11-2,TRBJ2-7,CASSFLPRDNEQYF
TRBV5-1,TRBJ1-2,CASRPGQGGGYTF